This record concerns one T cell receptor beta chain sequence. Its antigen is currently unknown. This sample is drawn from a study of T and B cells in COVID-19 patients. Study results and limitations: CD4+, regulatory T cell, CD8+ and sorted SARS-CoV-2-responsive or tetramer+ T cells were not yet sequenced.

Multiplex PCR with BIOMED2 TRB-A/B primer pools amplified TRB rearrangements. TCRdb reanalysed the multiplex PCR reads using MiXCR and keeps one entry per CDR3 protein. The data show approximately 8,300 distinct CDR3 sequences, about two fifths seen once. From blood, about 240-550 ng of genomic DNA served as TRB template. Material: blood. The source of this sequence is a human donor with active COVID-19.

The CDR3 DNA follows: TGTGCCAGCAGCTTCGGAAACAGGGTCACCGGGGAGCTGTTTTTT. Protein sequence: CASSFGNRVTGELFF. V gene TRBV5-4 combines with J gene TRBJ2-2; TRBD1 might be the D (6 bases). Germline V gene data show CDR1 as SGHNT and CDR2 as YYREEE (reference sequence). V lost 2 bases and J lost 4, with 12 bases in between. The CDR3 totals 15 residues.